The 13 T cell receptor beta chains below all came from one sample that was sequenced in a study of blood T cell repertoires in COVID-19. Sequenced by immunoSEQ multiplex PCR; TCRdb stores in-frame clones only, minus some. The profile shows around 700,000 clones, 70% to 90% of them singletons. Sequenced material: peripheral blood. The receptors here all came from a woman aged 18-30 years with acute or convalescent COVID-19.

V gene TRBV7-9 combines with J gene TRBJ1-2, with 8 bases fitting TRBD1. V was clipped by 3 bases and J by 8 bases; unmatched bases: 8. CDR3 size: 14 residues. The V gene's germline CDR1 is SEHNR and CDR2 FQNEAQ (reference sequence). CDR3 in amino acids: CASSFDSGGRGYTF. Here the CDR3 DNA reads TGTGCCAGCAGCTTTGATTCAGGGGGCCGGGGCTACACCTTC.

This rearrangement joins TRBV7-2 to TRBJ1-2; D remains unclear. Germline CDR1 SGHTA, CDR2 FQGNSA. The CDR3 has 13 amino acids. The V and J ends lost 0 bases and 3 bases respectively, with 5 bases between them. CDR3 sequence (DNA): TGTGCCAGCAGCTTAGCGGGAGACTATGGCTACACCTTC. Translating it yields CASSLAGDYGYTF.

The chain carries TRBV6-2 or TRBV6-3 and TRBJ2-7, with a weak D call TRBD2 (5 bases). The V and J ends lost 0 bases and 2 bases respectively, with 14 bases between them. This CDR3 has 16 residues. Germline assignment: CDR1 MNHEY and CDR2 SVGEGT. In nucleotides, the CDR3 is TGTGCCAGCAGTTACTCGCCGTCGGCGGGCGCCTACGAGCAGTACTTC. Encoded protein: CASSYSPSAGAYEQYF.

V gene TRBV9 combines with J gene TRBJ2-3; 9 bases agree with TRBD1. The V segment lost 1 base and the J segment 2 bases; nucleotides outside the gene matches: 5. CDR1 is SGDLS and CDR2 is YYNGEE in the germline V gene. This CDR3 has 16 amino acids. CDR3 protein: CASSVFGTGNTDTQYF. As DNA, the CDR3 is TGTGCCAGCAGCGTATTCGGGACAGGGAACACAGATACGCAGTATTTT.

Only a few counts were recorded for this clone. The chain is built from TRBV6-1 and TRBJ2-3; 7 bases fit TRBD1. Germline trimming cut 2 bases from V and 1 base from J; bases unmatched to any gene: 6. The CDR3 runs to 16 residues. Germline CDR1 reads MNHNS; CDR2 reads SASEGT. CDR3 coding DNA: TGTGCCAGCAGTGAAAACCCCGACAGGGGCACAGATACGCAGTATTTT. It yields the protein CASSENPDRGTDTQYF.

This clone was counted a single time. The V call is TRBV9, the J call TRBJ1-2, with unresolved D. Germline V gene lookup returns CDR1 SGDLS and CDR2 YYNGEE. CDR3 length equals 13 residues. Trimming shortened V by 0 bases and J by 8 bases, and 11 bases separated the two germline ends. The CDR3 region is CASSVGDRGGYTF. CDR3 nucleotides: TGTGCCAGCAGCGTAGGGGATCGGGGAGGCTACACCTTC.

J is TRBJ1-1 and V is TRBV27; no clear D gene. The CDR3 covers 15 residues. Trimming left V 8 bases short and J 0 bases short, with 16 bases between. Looked up from germline, CDR1 is MNHEY and CDR2 is SMNVEV (reference sequence). This chain's CDR3 is CASGTYGPLNTEAFF. The CDR3 nucleotides read TGTGCCAGCGGAACGTATGGGCCGCTGAACACTGAAGCTTTCTTT.

The genes are TRBV30 and TRBJ2-7; 10 bases map to TRBD1. CDR1 is GTSNPN and CDR2 is SVGIG in the germline V gene (reference sequence). CDR3 length equals 13 residues. V lost 5 bases, J lost 3 bases, and 4 bases stayed unmatched. Here the CDR3 reads CAWGGQGGYEQYF. In DNA, the CDR3 is TGTGCCTGGGGAGGACAGGGGGGCTACGAGCAGTACTTC.

The rearrangement joins TRBV7-9 to TRBJ1-2; D ambiguous. V lost 10 bases and J 4 bases, leaving 7 bases between the germline ends. Germline CDR1 SEHNR, CDR2 FQNEAQ (reference sequence). This CDR3 spans 10 amino acids. The CDR3 reads CATRLYGYTF. The CDR3 nucleotides are TGTGCCACCCGTCTCTATGGCTACACCTTC.

CDR3 in DNA: TGTGCCAGCAGTGTCAGGGTGGAACAGCCCCAGCATTTT. Protein: CASSVRVEQPQHF. This chain links TRBV28 with TRBJ1-5; TRBD1 is a possible D gene (5 bases). The CDR3 contains 13 residues. Germline V gene lookup returns CDR1 MDHEN and CDR2 SYDVKM. The V end was cut by 5 bases, the J end by 7 bases, with 12 bases between.

The rearrangement joins TRBV6-2 or TRBV6-3 to TRBJ2-4, with 9 bases that match TRBD2. CDR1 is MNHEY and CDR2 is SVGEGT in the germline V gene. This CDR3 is 14 amino acids long. Trimming at V came to 5 bases and at J to 1 base, leaving 0 bases not matched to a gene. CDR3 loop: CASSSGGAKNIQYF. In DNA form, the CDR3 reads TGTGCCAGCAGTAGCGGGGGGGCCAAAAACATTCAGTACTTC.

The rearrangement joins TRBV4-1 to TRBJ1-5, with D perhaps TRBD1 (5 bases). V gave up 0 bases and J gave up 1 base, with 19 bases separating them. The CDR3 is 19 residues long. Germline V gene lookup returns CDR1 MGHRA and CDR2 YSYEKL. In nucleotides, the CDR3 is TGCGCCAGCAGCCAAGAAAGGGCCGGGGGGAGGAGAAGCAATCAGCCCCAGCATTTT. It codes for CASSQERAGGRRSNQPQHF.

As to this clone: Other DNA sequences within the sample encode an identical CDR3. V is TRBV19 and J is TRBJ1-1; D call uncertain. The V and J ends lost 5 bases and 1 base respectively, with 5 bases between them. This CDR3 is 12 amino acids long. Germline CDR1 reads LNHDA; CDR2 reads SQIVND (reference sequence). The CDR3 DNA sequence: TGTGCCAGTAGTCCCCGGAACACTGAAGCTTTCTTT. As protein: CASSPRNTEAFF. Full variable domain (remainder filled in from reference TRBV19 and TRBJ1-1): DGGITQSPKYLFRKEGQNVTLSCEQNLNHDAMYWYRQDPGQGLRLIYYSQIVNDFQKGDIAEGYSVSREKKESFPLTVTSAQKNPTAFYLCASSPRNTEAFFGQGTRLTVV.